This TCR beta chain is from a study of blood T cells in healthy people across ages. This clonotype has a count of ten or more. CDR3 length: 10 amino acids. Germline V lookup: CDR1 MDHEN, CDR2 SYDVKM. V lost 2 bases and J lost 12, with 7 bases in between. It was with a sample-barcoded 5' primer and a J-beta primer mix that a second PCR of roughly 6 to 12 cycles was run. TCRdb reanalysed the 5' RACE reads using MiXCR and keeps one entry per CDR3 protein. The table shows some 930,000 distinct CDR3 sequences, with 25% to 35% occurring only once. These data were also filed under a second study, of T cells of mothers and their children. This second study notes: Each mother gave over 8 million TCR beta CDR3 reads; each child, several million.

The sequence was collected from a woman between 40 and 50 years old in good health. Sequencing was performed on blood. The chain carries TRBV28 and TRBJ2-5; D remains unclear. This chain's CDR3 is CASSLQTEYF. The CDR3 DNA sequence: TGTGCCAGCAGTTTACAGACTGAGTACTTC.